This T cell receptor (beta chain) was sequenced in a study of blood T cells in healthy people across ages. Study observations and caveats: Relative to aged donors, long-lived donors carried more naive CD4+ cells and displayed higher diversity.

V lost 8 bases and J lost 4; bases outside the gene matches: 8. The CDR3 has 13 residues. A second PCR of about 6 to 11 cycles used a sample-barcoded 5' primer and a J-beta primer mix. Every cDNA molecule carried a tag from a template-switch adaptor bearing 12 random nucleotides. MiXCR, applied by TCRdb to the 5' RACE reads, yields one record per CDR3 protein. The sample contains 1.5 million to 2 million distinct CDR3 sequences, about 39% of which appear only once. On this clonotype: Its antigen is unknown.

About 10 milliliters of peripheral blood were drawn from each donor into EDTA-treated tubes. Samples each had at least 6 micrograms of total RNA extracted. Sequencing used blood. The clonotype originates from a human donor in good health. V is TRBV12-3 or TRBV12-4 and J is TRBJ2-7, with 7 bases matching TRBD1. CDR3 in amino acids: CASGTVGAYEQYF. The CDR3 region has the DNA TGTGCCAGCGGGACAGTGGGAGCATACGAGCAGTACTTC.